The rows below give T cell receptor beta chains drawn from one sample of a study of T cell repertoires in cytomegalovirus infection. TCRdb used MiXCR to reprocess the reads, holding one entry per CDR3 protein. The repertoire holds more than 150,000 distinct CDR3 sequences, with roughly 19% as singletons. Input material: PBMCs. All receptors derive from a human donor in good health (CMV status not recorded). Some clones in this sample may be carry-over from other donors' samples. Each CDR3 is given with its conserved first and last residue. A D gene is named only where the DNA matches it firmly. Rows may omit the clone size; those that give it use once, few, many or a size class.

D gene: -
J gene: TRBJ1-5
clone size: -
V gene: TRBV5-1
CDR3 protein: CASSLLPDNQPQHF
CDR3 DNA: TGCGCCAGCAGCTTGTTACCTGATAATCAGCCCCAGCATTTT

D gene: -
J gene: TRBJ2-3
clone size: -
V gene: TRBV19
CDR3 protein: CASSKRQSTDTQYF
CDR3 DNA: TGTGCCAGTAGTAAACGGCAGAGCACAGATACGCAGTATTTT

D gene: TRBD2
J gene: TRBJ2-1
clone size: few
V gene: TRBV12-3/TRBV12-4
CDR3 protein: CASKRTRLALSSYNEQFF
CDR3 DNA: TGTGCCAGCAAAAGGACCCGACTAGCTTTAAGCTCCTACAATGAGCAGTTCTTC

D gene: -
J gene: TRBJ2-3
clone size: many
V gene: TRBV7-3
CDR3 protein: CASSLTRGAGDTQYF
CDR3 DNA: TGTGCCAGCAGCTTAACTCGCGGGGCTGGAGATACGCAGTATTTT

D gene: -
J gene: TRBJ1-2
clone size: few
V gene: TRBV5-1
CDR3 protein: CASSQAGVHGYTF
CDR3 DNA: TGCGCCAGCAGCCAGGCCGGTGTTCATGGCTACACCTTC

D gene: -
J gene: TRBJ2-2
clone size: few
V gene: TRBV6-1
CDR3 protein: CASFRTPAANTGELFF
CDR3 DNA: TGTGCCAGCTTCCGGACACCCGCCGCGAACACCGGGGAGCTGTTTTTT

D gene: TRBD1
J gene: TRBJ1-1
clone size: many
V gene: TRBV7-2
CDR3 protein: CASSLALGTANTEAFF
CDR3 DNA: TGTGCCAGCAGCTTAGCGCTCGGGACAGCGAACACTGAAGCTTTCTTT

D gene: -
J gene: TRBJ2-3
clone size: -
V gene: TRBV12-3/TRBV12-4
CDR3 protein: CASSLAESGGPGITQYF
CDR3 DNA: TGTGCCAGCAGTTTAGCCGAAAGCGGAGGGCCCGGGATCACGCAGTATTTT

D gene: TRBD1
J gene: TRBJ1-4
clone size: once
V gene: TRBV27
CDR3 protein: CASSENRGEKLFF
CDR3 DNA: TGTGCCAGCAGTGAAAACAGGGGTGAAAAACTGTTTTTT

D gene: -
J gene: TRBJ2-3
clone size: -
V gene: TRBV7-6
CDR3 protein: CASSFSAGDTQYF
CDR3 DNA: TGTGCCAGCAGCTTCTCGGCCGGAGATACGCAGTATTTT

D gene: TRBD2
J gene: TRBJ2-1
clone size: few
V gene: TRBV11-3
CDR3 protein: CASSLEFEAGALDSYNEQFF
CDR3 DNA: TGTGCCAGCAGCTTAGAATTTGAAGCGGGAGCCTTAGACTCCTACAATGAGCAGTTCTTC

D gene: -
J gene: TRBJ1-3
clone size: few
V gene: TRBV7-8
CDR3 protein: CASSQTSGGSGNTIYF
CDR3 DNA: TGTGCCAGCAGCCAGACATCCGGCGGGTCTGGAAACACCATATATTTT

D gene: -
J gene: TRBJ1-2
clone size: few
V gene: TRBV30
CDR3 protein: CAWSPGGGDGYTF
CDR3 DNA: TGTGCCTGGAGTCCCGGGGGGGGTGATGGCTACACCTTC

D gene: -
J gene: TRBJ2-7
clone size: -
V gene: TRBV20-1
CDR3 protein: CSASDFHGDQRYF
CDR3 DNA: TGCAGTGCTAGTGACTTCCATGGGGACCAGAGGTACTTC

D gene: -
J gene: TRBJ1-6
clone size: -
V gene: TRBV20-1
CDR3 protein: CSANGEGETSPLHF
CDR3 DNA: TGCAGTGCCAATGGAGAGGGAGAGACTTCACCCCTCCACTTT

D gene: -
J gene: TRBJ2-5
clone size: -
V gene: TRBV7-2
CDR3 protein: CASSSPGIETQYF
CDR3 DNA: TGTGCCAGCAGCTCCCCCGGCATCGAGACCCAGTACTTC

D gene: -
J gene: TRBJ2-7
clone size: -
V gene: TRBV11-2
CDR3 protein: CASSLYRLPGKTDYEQYF
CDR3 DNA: TGTGCCAGCAGCTTATATCGGCTACCGGGAAAGACAGACTACGAGCAGTACTTC

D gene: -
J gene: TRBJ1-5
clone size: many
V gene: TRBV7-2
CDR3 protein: CASSSGTTSNQPQHF
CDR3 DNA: TGTGCCAGCAGCTCCGGGACAACTAGCAATCAGCCCCAGCATTTT

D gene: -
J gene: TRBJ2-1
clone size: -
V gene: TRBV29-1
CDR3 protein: CSVEGRREVLHEQFF
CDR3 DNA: TGCAGCGTTGAAGGCAGGAGAGAAGTTTTGCATGAGCAGTTCTTC

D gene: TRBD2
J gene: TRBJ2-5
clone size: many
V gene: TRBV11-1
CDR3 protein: CASSLYGRETQYF
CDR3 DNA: TGTGCCAGCAGCTTATACGGGAGGGAGACCCAGTACTTC

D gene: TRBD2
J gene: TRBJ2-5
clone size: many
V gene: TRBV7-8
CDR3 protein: CASSLGGRAETQYF
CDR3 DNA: TGTGCCAGCAGCTTAGGCGGGAGGGCCGAGACCCAGTACTTC

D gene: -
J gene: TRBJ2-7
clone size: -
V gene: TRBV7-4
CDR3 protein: CASSFSRPPYEQYF
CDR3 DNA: TGTGCCAGCAGCTTTTCTCGGCCTCCCTACGAGCAGTACTTC

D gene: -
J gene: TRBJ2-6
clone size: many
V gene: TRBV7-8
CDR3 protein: CASSRSAGANVLTF
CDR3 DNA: TGTGCCAGCAGCCGAAGCGCTGGGGCCAACGTCCTGACTTTC

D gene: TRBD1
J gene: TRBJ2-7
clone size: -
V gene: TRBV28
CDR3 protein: CASSLPTGVVDEQYF
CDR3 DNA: TGTGCCAGCAGCCTCCCGACAGGGGTGGTCGACGAGCAGTACTTC

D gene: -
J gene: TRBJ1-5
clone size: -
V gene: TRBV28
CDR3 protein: CASSFRRYSNQPQHF
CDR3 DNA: TGTGCCAGCAGTTTTCGTCGATATAGCAATCAGCCCCAGCATTTT

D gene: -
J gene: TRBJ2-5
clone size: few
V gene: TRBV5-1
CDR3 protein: CASSLLHAIETQYF
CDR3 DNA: TGCGCCAGCAGCTTGTTACATGCAATAGAGACCCAGTACTTC

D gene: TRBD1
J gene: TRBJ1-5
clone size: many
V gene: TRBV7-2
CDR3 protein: CASSPGGRSNQPQHF
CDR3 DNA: TGTGCCAGCAGCCCAGGGGGCAGAAGCAATCAGCCCCAGCATTTT

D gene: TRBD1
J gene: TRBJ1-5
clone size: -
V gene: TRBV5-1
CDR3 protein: CASSLGQGDNQPQHF
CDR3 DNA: TGCGCCAGCAGCTTGGGACAGGGAGACAATCAGCCCCAGCATTTT